The clone carrying this T cell receptor (beta chain) appeared a single time. Antigen: not known. These data originate in a study of PD-1 blockade in classical Hodgkin lymphoma. Study-wide findings and caveats: Relapsed/refractory patients reportedly had lower baseline diversity than newly diagnosed patients. The authors excluded patients who started nivolumab under 1 year after ASCT. Patients with a complete response exhibited baseline diversity comparable to newly diagnosed patients.

TCRdb's copy holds only in-frame clones and misses some; the assay was immunoSEQ multiplex PCR. Altogether 50,000 or so clones are present, roughly 90% being singletons, with the ten largest covering around 9.3%. Each and every patient relapsed after autologous stem cell transplantation, and patients got differing brentuximab vedotin exposure. The specimen was peripheral blood mononuclear cells (PBMCs), collected before the second cycle of nivolumab. The receptor's source is a human donor with classical Hodgkin lymphoma.

The DNA of the CDR3 is TGCGCCAGCAGCCAAGCTTCAGAGCGGGAGGCCGGGAATGAGCAGTTCTTC. It specifies CASSQASEREAGNEQFF. The chain recombines TRBV4-3 with TRBJ2-1; 9 bases match TRBD2. Germline CDR1 is LGHNA and CDR2 is YSLEER. V shed 1 base, J shed 7 bases, and the junction held 11 bases outside the gene matches. This CDR3 region has 17 residues.